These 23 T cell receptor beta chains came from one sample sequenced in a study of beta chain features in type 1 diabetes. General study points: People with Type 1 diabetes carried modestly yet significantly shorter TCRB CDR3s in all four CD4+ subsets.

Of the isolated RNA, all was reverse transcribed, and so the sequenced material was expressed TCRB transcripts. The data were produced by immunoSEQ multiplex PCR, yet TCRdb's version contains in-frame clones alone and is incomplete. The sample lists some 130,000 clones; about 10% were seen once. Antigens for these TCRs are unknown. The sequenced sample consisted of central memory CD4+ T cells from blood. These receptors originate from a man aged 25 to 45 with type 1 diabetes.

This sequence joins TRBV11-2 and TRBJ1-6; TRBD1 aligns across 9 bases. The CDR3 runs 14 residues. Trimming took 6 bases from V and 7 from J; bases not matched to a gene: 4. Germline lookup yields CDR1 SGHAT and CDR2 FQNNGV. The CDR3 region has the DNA TGTGCCAGCAGACGGGGGACAGGGAATTCACCCCTCCACTTT. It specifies CASRRGTGNSPLHF. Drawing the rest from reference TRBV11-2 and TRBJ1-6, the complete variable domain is EAGVAQSPRYKIIEKRQSVAFWCNPISGHATLYWYQQILGQGPKLLIQFQNNGVVDDSQLPKDRFSAERLKGVDSTLKIQPAKLEDSAVYLCASRRGTGNSPLHFGNGTRLTVT.

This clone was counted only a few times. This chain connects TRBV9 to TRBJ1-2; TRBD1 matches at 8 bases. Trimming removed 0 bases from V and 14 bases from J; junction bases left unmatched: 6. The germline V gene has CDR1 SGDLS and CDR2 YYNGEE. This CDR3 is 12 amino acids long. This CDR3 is CASSVAGTGITF. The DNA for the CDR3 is TGTGCCAGCAGCGTAGCTGGGACAGGAATAACCTTC.

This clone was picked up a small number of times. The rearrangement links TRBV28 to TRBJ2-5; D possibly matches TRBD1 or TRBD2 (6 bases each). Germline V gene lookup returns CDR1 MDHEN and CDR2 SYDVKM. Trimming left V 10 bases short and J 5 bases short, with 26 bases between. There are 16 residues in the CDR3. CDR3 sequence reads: CATRGTRRGSSETQYF. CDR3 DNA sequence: TGTGCCACCAGGGGTACTAGGCGGGGAAGTTCGGAGACCCAGTACTTC.

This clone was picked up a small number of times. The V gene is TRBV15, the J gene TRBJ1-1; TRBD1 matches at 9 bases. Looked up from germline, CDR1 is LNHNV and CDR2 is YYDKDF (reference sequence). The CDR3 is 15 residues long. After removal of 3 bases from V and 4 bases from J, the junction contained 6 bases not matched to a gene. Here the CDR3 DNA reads TGTGCCACCAGCAGGGAACAGGGGGCGAGCACTGAAGCTTTCTTT. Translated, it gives CATSREQGASTEAFF.

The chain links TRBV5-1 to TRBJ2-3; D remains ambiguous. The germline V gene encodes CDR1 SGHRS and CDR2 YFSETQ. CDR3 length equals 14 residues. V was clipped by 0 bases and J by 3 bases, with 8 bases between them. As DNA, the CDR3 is TGCGCCAGCAGCTTGGGGCAGATTACAGATACGCAGTATTTT. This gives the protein CASSLGQITDTQYF.

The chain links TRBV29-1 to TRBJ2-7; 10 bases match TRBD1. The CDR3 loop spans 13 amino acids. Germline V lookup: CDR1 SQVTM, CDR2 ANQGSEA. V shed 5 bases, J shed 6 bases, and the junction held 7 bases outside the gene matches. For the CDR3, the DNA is TGCAGCGTTAAGGGACAGGGGAGGGGCGAGCAGTACTTC. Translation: CSVKGQGRGEQYF.

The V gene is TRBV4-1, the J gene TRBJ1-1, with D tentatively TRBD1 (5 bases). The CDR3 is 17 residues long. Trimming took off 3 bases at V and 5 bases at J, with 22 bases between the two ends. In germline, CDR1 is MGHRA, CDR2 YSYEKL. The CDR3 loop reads CASSQPGWGRAGTEAFF. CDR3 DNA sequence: TGCGCCAGCAGCCAGCCAGGGTGGGGCAGGGCGGGAACTGAAGCTTTCTTT.

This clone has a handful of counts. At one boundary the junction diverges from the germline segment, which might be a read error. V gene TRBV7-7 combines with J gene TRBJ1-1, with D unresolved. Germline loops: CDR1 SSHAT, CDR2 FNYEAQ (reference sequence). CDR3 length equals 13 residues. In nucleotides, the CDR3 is TGTGCTAGCAGCAAACGGACTGGAGGTGAAGCTTTCTTT. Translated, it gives CASSKRTGGEAFF.

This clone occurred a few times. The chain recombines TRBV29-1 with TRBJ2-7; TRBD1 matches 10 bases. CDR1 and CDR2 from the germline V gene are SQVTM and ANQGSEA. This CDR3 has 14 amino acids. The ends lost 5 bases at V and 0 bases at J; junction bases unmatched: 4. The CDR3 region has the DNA TGCAGCGTTCGAGGGGACAGGGGCTCCTACGAGCAGTACTTC. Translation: CSVRGDRGSYEQYF.

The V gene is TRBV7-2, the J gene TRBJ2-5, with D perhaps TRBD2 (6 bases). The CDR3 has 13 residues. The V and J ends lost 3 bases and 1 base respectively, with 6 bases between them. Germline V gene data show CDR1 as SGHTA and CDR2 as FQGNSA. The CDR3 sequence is CASSLGLQETQYF. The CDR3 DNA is TGTGCCAGCAGCTTGGGACTCCAAGAGACCCAGTACTTC.

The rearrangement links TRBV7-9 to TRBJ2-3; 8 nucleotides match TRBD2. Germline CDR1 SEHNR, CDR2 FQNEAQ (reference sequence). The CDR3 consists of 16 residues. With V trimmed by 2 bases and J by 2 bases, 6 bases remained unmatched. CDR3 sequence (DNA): TGTGCCAGCAGCTTACGGAGCGGGGGATTCACAGATACGCAGTATTTT. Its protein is CASSLRSGGFTDTQYF.

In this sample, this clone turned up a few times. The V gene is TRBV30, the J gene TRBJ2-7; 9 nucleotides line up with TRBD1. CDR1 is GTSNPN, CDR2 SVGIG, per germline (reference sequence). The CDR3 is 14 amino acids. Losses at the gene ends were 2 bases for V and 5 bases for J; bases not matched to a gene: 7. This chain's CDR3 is CAWSRSTGGHEQYF. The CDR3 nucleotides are TGTGCCTGGAGTCGTTCTACAGGGGGCCACGAGCAGTACTTC. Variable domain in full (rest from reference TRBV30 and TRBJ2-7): SQTIHQWPATLVQPVGSPLSLECTVEGTSNPNLYWYRQAAGRGLQLLFYSVGIGQISSEVPQNLSASRPQDRQFILSSKKLLLSDSGFYLCAWSRSTGGHEQYFGPGTRLTVT.

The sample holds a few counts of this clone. Written as DNA, the CDR3 is TGTGCCAGCAGTGGGGGGAGGGTTCGTTCACCCCTCCACTTT. The encoded protein is CASSGGRVRSPLHF. The chain is built from TRBV27 and TRBJ1-6; D might be TRBD1 (5 bases). The CDR3 extends over 14 amino acids. Trimming removed 5 bases at V and 9 bases at J, with 14 bases between. Germline assignment: CDR1 MNHEY and CDR2 SMNVEV (reference sequence).

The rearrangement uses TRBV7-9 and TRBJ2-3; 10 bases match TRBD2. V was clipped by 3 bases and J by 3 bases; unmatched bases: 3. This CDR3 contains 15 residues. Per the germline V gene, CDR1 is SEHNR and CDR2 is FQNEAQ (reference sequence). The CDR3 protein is CASSFLAGVTDTQYF. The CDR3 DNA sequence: TGTGCCAGCAGCTTTCTAGCGGGGGTAACAGATACGCAGTATTTT.

CDR3 sequence reads: CASRGGQGYTGELFF. As DNA, the CDR3 is TGTGCCAGCAGGGGAGGACAGGGGTACACCGGGGAGCTGTTTTTT. This chain uses TRBV2 with TRBJ2-2, with 9 nucleotides matching TRBD1. This CDR3 has 15 residues. From germline, CDR1 is SNHLY and CDR2 FYNNEI. V trimming: 6 bases; J trimming: 3 bases; junction bases outside the gene matches: 5.

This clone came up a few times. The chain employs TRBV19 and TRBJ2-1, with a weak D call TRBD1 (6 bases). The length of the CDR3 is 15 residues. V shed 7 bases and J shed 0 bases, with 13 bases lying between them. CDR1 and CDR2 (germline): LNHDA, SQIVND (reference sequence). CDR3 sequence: CASTPVDSSYNEQFF. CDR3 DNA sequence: TGTGCCAGTACCCCGGTGGACAGCTCCTACAATGAGCAGTTCTTC.

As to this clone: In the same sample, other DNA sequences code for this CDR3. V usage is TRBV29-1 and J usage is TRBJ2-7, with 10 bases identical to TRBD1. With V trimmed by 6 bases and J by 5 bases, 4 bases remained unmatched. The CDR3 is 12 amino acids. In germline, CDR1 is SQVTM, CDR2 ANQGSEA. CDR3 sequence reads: CSVGTGVHEQYF. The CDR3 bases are TGCAGCGTCGGGACAGGGGTCCACGAGCAGTACTTC.

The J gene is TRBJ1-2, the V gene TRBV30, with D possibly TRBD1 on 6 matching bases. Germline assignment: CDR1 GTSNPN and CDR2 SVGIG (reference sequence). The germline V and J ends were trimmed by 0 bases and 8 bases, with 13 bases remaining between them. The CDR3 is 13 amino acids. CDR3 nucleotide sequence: TGTGCCTGGAGTGTAGGGGGTGATGTGGGCTACACCTTC. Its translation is CAWSVGGDVGYTF. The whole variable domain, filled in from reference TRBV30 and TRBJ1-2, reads SQTIHQWPATLVQPVGSPLSLECTVEGTSNPNLYWYRQAAGRGLQLLFYSVGIGQISSEVPQNLSASRPQDRQFILSSKKLLLSDSGFYLCAWSVGGDVGYTFGSGTRLTVV.

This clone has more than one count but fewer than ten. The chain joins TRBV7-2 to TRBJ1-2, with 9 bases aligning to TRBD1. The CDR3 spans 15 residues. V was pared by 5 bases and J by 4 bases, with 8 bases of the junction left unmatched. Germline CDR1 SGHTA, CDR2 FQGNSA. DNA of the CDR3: TGTGCCAGCAGCACATTACTGACAGGGGGCTATGGCTACACCTTC. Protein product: CASSTLLTGGYGYTF.

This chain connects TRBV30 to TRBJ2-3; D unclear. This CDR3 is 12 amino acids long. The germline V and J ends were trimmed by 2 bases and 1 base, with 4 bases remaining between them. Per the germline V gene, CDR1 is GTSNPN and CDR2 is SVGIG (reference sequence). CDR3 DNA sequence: TGTGCCTGGAGTTCTGGCACAGATACGCAGTATTTT. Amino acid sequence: CAWSSGTDTQYF.

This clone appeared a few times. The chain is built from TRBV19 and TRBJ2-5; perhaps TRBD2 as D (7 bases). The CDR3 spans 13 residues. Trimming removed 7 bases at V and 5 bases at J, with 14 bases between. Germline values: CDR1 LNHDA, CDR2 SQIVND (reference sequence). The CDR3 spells CASKARGGETQYF. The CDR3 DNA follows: TGTGCCAGTAAGGCCAGGGGAGGGGAGACCCAGTACTTC.

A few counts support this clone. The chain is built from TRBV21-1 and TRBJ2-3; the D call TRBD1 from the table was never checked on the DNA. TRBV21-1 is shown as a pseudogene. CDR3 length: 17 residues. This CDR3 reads CASSSPAPDSGTDTQYF. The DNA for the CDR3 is TGTGCCAGCAGCTCCCCGGCCCCGGACAGTGGGACAGATACGCAGTATTTT.

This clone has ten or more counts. CDR3 nucleotides: TGTGCCAGCAGGCCGCCGGGACTAGCGGGGCTTACGCAGTATTTT. Its protein product is CASRPPGLAGLTQYF. The V gene is TRBV28, the J gene TRBJ2-3, with 13 bases that match TRBD2. The V gene's germline CDR1 is MDHEN and CDR2 SYDVKM. The V and J ends lost 6 bases and 8 bases, in that order; junction bases with no gene match: 8. This CDR3 has 15 amino acids.